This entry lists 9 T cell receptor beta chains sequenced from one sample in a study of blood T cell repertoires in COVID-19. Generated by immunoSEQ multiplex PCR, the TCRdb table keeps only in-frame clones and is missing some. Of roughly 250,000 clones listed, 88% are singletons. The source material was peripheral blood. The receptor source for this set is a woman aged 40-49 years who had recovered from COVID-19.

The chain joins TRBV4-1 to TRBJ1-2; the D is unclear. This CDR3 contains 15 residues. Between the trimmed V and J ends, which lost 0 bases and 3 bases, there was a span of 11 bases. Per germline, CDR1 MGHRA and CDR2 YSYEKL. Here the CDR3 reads CASSQDGRNYYGYTF. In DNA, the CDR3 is TGCGCCAGCAGCCAAGACGGCAGGAACTACTATGGCTACACCTTC.

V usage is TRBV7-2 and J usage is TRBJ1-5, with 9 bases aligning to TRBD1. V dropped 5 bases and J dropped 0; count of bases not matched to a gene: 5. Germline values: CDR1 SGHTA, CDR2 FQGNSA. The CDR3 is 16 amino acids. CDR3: CASSLTGGYSNQPQHF. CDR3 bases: TGTGCCAGCAGCCTAACAGGGGGCTATAGCAATCAGCCCCAGCATTTT.

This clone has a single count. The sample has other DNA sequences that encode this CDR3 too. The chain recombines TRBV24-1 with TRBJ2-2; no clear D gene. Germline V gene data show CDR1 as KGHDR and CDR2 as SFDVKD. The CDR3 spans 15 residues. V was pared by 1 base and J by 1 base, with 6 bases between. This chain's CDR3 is CATSDFGRNTGELFF. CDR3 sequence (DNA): TGTGCCACCAGTGATTTTGGGCGGAACACCGGGGAGCTGTTTTTT.

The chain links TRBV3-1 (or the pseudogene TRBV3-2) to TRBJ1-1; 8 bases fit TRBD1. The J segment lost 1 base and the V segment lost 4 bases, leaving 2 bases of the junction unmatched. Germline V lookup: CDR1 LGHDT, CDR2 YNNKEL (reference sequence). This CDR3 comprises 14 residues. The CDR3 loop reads CASSPDRANTEAFF. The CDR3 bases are TGTGCCAGCAGCCCGGACAGGGCGAACACTGAAGCTTTCTTT.

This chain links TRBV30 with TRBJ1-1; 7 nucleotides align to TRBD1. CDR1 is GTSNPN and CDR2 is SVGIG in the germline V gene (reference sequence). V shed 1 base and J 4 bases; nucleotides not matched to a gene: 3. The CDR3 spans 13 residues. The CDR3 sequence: CAWSGQGGTEAFF. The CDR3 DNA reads TGTGCCTGGAGTGGACAGGGTGGCACTGAAGCTTTCTTT.

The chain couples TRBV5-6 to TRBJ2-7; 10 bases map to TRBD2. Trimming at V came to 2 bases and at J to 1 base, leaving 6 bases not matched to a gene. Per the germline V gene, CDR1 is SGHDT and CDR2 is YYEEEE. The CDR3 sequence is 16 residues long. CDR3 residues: CASSLAGGPPSYEQYF. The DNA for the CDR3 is TGTGCCAGCAGCTTAGCGGGAGGGCCCCCTTCCTACGAGCAGTACTTC.

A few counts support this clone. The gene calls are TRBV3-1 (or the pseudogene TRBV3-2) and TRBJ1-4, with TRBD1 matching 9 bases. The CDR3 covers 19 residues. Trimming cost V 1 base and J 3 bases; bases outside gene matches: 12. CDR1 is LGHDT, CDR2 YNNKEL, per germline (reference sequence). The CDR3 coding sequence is TGTGCCAGCAGCCAAGGATATCGGAGGGGACAGGGAGCTAATGAAAAACTGTTTTTT. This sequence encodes CASSQGYRRGQGANEKLFF.

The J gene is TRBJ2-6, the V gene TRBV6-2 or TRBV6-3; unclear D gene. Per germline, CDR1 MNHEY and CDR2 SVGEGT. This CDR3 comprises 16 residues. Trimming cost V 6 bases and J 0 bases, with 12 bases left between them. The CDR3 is CASSRTTTSGANVLTF. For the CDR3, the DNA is TGTGCCAGCAGCAGAACAACCACCTCTGGGGCCAACGTCCTGACTTTC.

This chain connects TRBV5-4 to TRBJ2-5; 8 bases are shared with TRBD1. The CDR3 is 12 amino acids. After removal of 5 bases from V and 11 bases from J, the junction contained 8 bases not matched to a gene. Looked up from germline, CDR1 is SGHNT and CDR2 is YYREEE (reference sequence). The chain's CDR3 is CASSTGGRIQYF. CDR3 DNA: TGTGCCAGCAGTACAGGGGGAAGGATTCAGTACTTC.